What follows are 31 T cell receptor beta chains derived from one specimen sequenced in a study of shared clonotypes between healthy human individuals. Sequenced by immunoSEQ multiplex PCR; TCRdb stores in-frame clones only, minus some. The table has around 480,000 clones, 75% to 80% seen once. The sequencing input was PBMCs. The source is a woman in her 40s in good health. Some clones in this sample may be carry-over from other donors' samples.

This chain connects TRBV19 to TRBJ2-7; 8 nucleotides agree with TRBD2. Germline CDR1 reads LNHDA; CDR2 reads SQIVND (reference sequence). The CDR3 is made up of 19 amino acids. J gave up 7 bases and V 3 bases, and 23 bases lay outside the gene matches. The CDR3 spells CASSIRWVAAGAQAREQYF. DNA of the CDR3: TGTGCCAGTAGTATTCGTTGGGTCGCAGCGGGAGCCCAGGCGCGGGAGCAGTACTTC.

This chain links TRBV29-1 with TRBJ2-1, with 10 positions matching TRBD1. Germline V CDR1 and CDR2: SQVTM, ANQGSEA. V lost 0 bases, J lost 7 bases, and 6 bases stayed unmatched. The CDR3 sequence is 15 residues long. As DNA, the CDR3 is TGCAGCGTTGAAGATAGGGACAGGGGTTTGAATGAGCAGTTCTTC. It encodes CSVEDRDRGLNEQFF.

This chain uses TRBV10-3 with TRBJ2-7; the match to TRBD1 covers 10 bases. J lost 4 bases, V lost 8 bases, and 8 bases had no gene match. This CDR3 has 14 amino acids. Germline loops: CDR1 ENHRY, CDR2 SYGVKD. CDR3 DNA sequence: TGTGCCATCGGGACAGGGGAAACCCATTACGAGCAGTACTTC. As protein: CAIGTGETHYEQYF.

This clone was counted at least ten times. The CDR3: CASGREYEQYF. The CDR3 DNA is TGTGCCAGTGGAAGGGAGTACGAGCAGTACTTC. V and J are TRBV6-1 and TRBJ2-7; D possibly corresponds to TRBD2 (5 bases). The CDR3 runs to 11 residues. Germline V lookup: CDR1 MNHNS, CDR2 SASEGT. V was trimmed by 9 bases and J by 4 bases, leaving 10 bases between them.

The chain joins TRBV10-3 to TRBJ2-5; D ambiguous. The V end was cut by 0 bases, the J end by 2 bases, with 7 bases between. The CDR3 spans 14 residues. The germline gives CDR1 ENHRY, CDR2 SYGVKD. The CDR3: CAISESRAQETQYF. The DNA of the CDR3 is TGTGCCATCAGTGAGTCGAGAGCACAAGAGACCCAGTACTTC.

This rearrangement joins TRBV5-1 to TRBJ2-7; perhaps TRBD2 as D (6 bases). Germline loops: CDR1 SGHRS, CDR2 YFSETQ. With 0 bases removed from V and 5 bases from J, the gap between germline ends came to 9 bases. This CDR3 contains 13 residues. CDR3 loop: CASSLGGDHEQYF. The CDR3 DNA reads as TGCGCCAGCAGCTTGGGCGGGGACCACGAGCAGTACTTC.

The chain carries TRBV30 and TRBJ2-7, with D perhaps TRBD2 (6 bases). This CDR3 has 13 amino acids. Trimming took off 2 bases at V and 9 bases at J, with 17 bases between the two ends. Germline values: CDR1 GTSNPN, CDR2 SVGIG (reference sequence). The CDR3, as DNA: TGTGCCTGGAGTCGCGGGGCGGATGGGTCGCAGTACTTC. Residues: CAWSRGADGSQYF.

This CDR3 is CASSPRQGAGVGANVLTF. The CDR3 nucleotides read TGTGCCAGCAGTCCCAGACAGGGGGCGGGAGTTGGGGCCAACGTCCTGACTTTC. The V gene is TRBV27, the J gene TRBJ2-6, with 10 positions matching TRBD1. This CDR3 contains 18 residues. Per germline, CDR1 MNHEY and CDR2 SMNVEV (reference sequence). The ends lost 5 bases at V and 3 bases at J; junction bases unmatched: 10.

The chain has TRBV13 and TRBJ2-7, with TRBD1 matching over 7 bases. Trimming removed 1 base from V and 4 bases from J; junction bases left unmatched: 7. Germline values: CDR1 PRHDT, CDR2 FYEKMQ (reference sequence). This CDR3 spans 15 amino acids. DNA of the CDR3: TGTGCCAGCAGCTTAGCTACGGGACAGCAATACGAGCAGTACTTC. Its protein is CASSLATGQQYEQYF.

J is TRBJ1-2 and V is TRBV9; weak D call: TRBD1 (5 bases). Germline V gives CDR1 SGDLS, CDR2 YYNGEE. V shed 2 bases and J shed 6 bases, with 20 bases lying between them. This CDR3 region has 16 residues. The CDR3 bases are TGTGCCAGCAGCGTCAGGTCGGGTCCCGGGGGTGATGGCTACACCTTC. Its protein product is CASSVRSGPGGDGYTF. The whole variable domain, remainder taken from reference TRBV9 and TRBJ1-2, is DSGVTQTPKHLITATGQRVTLRCSPRSGDLSVYWYQQSLDQGLQFLIQYYNGEERAKGNILERFSAQQFPDLHSELNLSSLELGDSALYFCASSVRSGPGGDGYTFGSGTRLTVV.

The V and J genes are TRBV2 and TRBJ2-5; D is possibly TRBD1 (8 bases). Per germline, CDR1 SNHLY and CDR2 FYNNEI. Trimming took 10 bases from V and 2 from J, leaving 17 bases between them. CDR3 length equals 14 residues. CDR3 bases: TGTGCCATCCTTACAGGGGGGGTACAAGAGACCCAGTACTTC. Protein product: CAILTGGVQETQYF.

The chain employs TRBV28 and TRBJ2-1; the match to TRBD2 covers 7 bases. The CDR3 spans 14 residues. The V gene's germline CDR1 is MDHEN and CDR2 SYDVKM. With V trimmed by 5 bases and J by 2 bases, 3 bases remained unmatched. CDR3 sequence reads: CASSPGGTYNEQFF. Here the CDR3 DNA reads TGTGCCAGCAGTCCCGGGGGGACCTACAATGAGCAGTTCTTC.

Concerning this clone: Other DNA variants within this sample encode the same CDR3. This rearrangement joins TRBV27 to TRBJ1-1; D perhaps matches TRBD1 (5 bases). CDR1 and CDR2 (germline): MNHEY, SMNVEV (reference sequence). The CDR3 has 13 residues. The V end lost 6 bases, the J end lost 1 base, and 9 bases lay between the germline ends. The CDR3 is CASRGQANTEAFF. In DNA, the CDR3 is TGTGCCAGCAGGGGGCAGGCGAACACTGAAGCTTTCTTT.

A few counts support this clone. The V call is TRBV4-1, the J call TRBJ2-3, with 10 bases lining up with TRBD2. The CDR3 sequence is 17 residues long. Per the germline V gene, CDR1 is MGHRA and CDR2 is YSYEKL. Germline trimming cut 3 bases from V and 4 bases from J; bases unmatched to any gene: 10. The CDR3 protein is CASSHPKREGPADTQYF. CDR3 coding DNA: TGCGCCAGCAGCCATCCCAAGCGGGAGGGCCCGGCAGATACGCAGTATTTT.

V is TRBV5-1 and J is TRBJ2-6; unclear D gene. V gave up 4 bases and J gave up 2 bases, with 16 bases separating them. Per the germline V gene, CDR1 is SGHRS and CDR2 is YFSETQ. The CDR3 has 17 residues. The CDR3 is CASSGNIQVAGANVLTF. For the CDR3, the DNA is TGCGCCAGCAGCGGGAACATCCAGGTCGCTGGGGCCAACGTCCTGACTTTC.

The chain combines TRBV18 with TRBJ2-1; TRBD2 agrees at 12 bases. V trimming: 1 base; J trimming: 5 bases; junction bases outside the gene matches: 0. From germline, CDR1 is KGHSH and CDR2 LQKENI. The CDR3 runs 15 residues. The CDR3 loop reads CASSPRTSGNNEQFF. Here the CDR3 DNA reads TGTGCCAGCTCACCACGGACTAGCGGGAACAATGAGCAGTTCTTC.

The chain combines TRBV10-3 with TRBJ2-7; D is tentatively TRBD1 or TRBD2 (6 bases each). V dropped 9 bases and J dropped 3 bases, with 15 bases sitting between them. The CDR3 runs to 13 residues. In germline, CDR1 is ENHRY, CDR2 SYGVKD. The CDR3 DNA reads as TGTGCCATGGTACTAGCCAGGGGCTACGAGCAGTACTTC. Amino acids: CAMVLARGYEQYF.

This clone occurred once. The CDR3 DNA sequence: TGTGCCAGCAGCTTAGCGCTGGGAAATATTGCGGGCGAGCAGTACTTC. Encoded protein: CASSLALGNIAGEQYF. This chain links TRBV7-2 with TRBJ2-7, with D possibly TRBD2 on 5 matching bases. Trimming stripped 0 bases from V and 6 bases from J, with 18 bases between. Germline-derived CDR1 and CDR2 are SGHTA and FQGNSA. The CDR3 contains 16 residues.

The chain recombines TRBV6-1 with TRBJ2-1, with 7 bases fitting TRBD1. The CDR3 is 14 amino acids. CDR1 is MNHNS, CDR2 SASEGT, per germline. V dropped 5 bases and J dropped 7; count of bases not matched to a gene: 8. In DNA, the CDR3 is TGTGCCAGCAGTAGGGACAGCCTCAATAATGAGCAGTTCTTC. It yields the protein CASSRDSLNNEQFF.

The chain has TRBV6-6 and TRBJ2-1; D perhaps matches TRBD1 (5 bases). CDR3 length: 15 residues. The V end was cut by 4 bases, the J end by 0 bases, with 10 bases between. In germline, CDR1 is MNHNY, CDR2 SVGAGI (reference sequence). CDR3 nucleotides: TGTGCCAGCAGTTTGACAGACGGCTCCTACAATGAGCAGTTCTTC. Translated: CASSLTDGSYNEQFF.

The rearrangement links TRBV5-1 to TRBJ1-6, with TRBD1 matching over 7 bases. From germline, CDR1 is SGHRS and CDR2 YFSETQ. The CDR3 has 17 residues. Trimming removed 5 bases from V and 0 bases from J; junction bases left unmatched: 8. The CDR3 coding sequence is TGCGCCAGCAGTCCCCGGGACAGAGCCTCCTATAATTCACCCCTCCACTTT. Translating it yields CASSPRDRASYNSPLHF.

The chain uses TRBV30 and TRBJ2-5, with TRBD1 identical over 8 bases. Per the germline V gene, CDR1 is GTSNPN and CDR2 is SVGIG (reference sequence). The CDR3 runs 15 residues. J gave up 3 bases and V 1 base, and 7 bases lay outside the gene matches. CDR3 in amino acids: CAWSGDRGSEETQYF. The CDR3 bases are TGTGCCTGGAGTGGTGACAGGGGATCGGAAGAGACCCAGTACTTC.

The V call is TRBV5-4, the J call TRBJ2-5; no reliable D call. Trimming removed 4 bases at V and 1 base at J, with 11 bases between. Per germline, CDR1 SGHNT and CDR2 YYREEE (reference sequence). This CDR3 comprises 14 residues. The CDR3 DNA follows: TGTGCCAGCAGCCGGCCCCCTTCCCAAGAGACCCAGTACTTC. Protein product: CASSRPPSQETQYF.

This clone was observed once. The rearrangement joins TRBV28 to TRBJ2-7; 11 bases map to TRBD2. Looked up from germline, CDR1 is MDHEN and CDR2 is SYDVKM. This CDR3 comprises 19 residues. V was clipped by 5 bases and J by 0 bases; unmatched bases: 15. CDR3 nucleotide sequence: TGTGCCAGCAGTGCTGGACTAGCGGGCTTATTAACGAGCTCCTACGAGCAGTACTTC. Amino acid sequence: CASSAGLAGLLTSSYEQYF.

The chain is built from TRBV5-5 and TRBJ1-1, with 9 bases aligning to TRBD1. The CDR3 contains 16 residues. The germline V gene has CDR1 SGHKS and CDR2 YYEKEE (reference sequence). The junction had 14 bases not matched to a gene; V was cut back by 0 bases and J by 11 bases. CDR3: CASSLVYGTGSFSAFF. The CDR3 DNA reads TGTGCCAGCAGCTTGGTATATGGGACAGGGTCTTTCTCGGCTTTCTTT.

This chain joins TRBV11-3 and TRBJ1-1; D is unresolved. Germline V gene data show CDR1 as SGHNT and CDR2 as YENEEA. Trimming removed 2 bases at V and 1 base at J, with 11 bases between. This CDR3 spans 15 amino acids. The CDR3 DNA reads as TGTGCCAGCAGCTTAAGTCCGCTGCCGAACACTGAAGCTTTCTTT. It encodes CASSLSPLPNTEAFF.

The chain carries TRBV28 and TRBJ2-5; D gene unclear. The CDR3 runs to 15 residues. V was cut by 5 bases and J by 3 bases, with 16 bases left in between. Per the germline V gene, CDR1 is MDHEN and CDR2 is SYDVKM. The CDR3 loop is CASSPLGSNKETQYF. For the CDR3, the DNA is TGTGCCAGCAGTCCCCTGGGCAGCAACAAAGAGACCCAGTACTTC.

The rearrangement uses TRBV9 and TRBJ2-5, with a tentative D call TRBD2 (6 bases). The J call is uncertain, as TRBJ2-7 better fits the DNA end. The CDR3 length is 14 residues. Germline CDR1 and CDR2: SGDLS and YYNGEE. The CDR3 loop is CASSALRAGYEQYF. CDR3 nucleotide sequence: TGTGCCAGCAGCGCCCTTAGAGCGGGCTACGAGCAGTACTTC.

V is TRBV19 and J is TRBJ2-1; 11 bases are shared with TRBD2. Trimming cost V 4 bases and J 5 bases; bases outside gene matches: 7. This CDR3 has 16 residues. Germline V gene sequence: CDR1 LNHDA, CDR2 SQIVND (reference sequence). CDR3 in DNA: TGTGCCAGTAGTACATCCCTAGCGGGAGGAAACAATGAGCAGTTCTTC. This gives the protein CASSTSLAGGNNEQFF.

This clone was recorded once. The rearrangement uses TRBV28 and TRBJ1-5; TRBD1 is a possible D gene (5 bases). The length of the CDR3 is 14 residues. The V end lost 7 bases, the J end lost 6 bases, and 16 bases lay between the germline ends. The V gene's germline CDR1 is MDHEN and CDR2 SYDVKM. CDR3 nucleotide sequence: TGTGCCAGCATCGAGGGCAGGGTGGGTCAGCCCCAGCATTTT. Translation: CASIEGRVGQPQHF.

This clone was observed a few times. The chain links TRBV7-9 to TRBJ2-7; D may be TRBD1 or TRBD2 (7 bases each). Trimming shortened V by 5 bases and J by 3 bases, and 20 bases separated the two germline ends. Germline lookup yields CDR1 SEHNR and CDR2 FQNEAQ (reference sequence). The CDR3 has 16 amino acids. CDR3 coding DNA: TGTGCCAGCAGCCCAACTACAGGGAGGGGGCTCTACGAGCAGTACTTC. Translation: CASSPTTGRGLYEQYF.